These T cell receptor beta chains were read from a single sample in a study of blood T cell repertoires in COVID-19. Some clones are missing from TCRdb's copy, which holds only in-frame ones; the method was immunoSEQ multiplex PCR. The table records about 190,000 clones, about 88% of them present only once. The sequenced sample consisted of PBMCs or T cells enriched from blood (not recorded which). These receptors were collected from a woman aged 30 to 39 who had recovered from COVID-19. CDR3s include the opening cysteine and the closing phenylalanine or tryptophan. A D gene is named only where the DNA matches it firmly. Clone size is given for some rows only: seen once, a few or many times, or a class if the clone is expanded.

cdr3_aa	cdr3_nt	d_call	clone_size	j_call	v_call
CASSYDRGSPLHF	TGTGCCAGCAGCTATGACAGGGGTTCACCCCTCCACTTT	TRBD1	.	TRBJ1-6	TRBV5-5
CSSSTGYNEQFF	TGCAGCTCCTCGACAGGCTACAATGAGCAGTTCTTC	.	.	TRBJ2-1	TRBV29-1
CASSRGTGAGYTF	TGTGCCAGCAGTAGGGGCACGGGAGCGGGCTACACCTTC	.	.	TRBJ1-2	TRBV2
CSVVGGQSTEAFF	TGCAGCGTTGTGGGGGGGCAGAGCACTGAAGCTTTCTTT	.	.	TRBJ1-1	TRBV29-1
CSASEGRDNSPLHF	TGCAGTGCTAGTGAAGGGAGGGATAATTCACCCCTCCACTTT	.	.	TRBJ1-6	TRBV20-1
CASSFGLPGTYEQYF	TGTGCCAGCAGTTTTGGTCTACCCGGGACCTACGAGCAGTACTTC	.	once	TRBJ2-7	TRBV28
CASSYSAAQGNEKLFF	TGTGCCAGCAGTTACTCGGCGGCGCAGGGGAATGAAAAACTGTTTTTT	.	.	TRBJ1-4	TRBV6-5
CASSPKGGEGTETQYF	TGTGCCAGCAGCCCAAAGGGGGGGGAGGGTACGGAGACCCAGTACTTC	.	.	TRBJ2-5	TRBV9
CASIASGTGIGNTIYF	TGTGCCAGCATAGCCTCGGGGACAGGCATTGGAAACACCATATATTTT	TRBD1	.	TRBJ1-3	TRBV28
CASSPDQVVTEAFF	TGTGCCAGCAGCCCGGATCAGGTGGTCACTGAAGCTTTCTTT	.	.	TRBJ1-1	TRBV28
CASSTQELYEQYF	TGTGCCAGCAGCACACAGGAACTTTACGAGCAGTACTTC	.	.	TRBJ2-7	TRBV3-1/TRBV3-2
CASSLRVYGYTF	TGTGCCAGCAGTTTGAGGGTTTATGGCTACACCTTC	.	.	TRBJ1-2	TRBV28
CASSLGLAGDEQFF	TGCGCCAGCAGCTTGGGGCTAGCGGGCGATGAGCAGTTCTTC	TRBD2	.	TRBJ2-1	TRBV5-1
CASSLRTGYSYEQYF	TGTGCCAGCAGTTTAAGGACAGGATACTCCTACGAGCAGTACTTC	TRBD1	few	TRBJ2-7	TRBV28
CATSDFLSSTDTQYF	TGTGCCACCAGTGATTTCCTCTCGAGCACAGATACGCAGTATTTT	.	.	TRBJ2-3	TRBV24-1
CASSRVLGGYTF	TGTGCCAGCAGCAGGGTGTTGGGGGGCTACACCTTC	.	many	TRBJ1-2	TRBV28
CASSSTGLAKNIQYF	TGTGCCAGCAGCTCGACGGGTTTAGCCAAAAACATTCAGTACTTC	.	.	TRBJ2-4	TRBV11-1
CASSLAEVATQYF	TGTGCCAGCAGCTTAGCGGAGGTTGCTACGCAGTATTTT	.	.	TRBJ2-3	TRBV7-2
CASSLGDRGGEKLFF	TGTGCCAGCAGCTTAGGGGACAGGGGAGGTGAAAAACTGTTTTTT	TRBD1	.	TRBJ1-4	TRBV11-2
CASSETSAEAFF	TGTGCCAGCAGTGAAACGAGTGCTGAAGCTTTCTTT	.	.	TRBJ1-1	TRBV25-1
CAPFRATGSDQPQHF	TGCGCCCCGTTTCGGGCGACAGGGTCGGATCAGCCCCAGCATTTT	TRBD1	.	TRBJ1-5	TRBV5-1
CASMTAGMNTEAFF	TGTGCCAGCATGACGGCAGGTATGAACACTGAAGCTTTCTTT	.	.	TRBJ1-1	TRBV25-1
CASSLGQIYNEQFF	TGTGCCAGCAGTTTGGGACAGATTTACAATGAGCAGTTCTTC	TRBD1	.	TRBJ2-1	TRBV27
CASKGQGNTEAFF	TGCGCCAGCAAGGGACAGGGGAACACTGAAGCTTTCTTT	TRBD1	.	TRBJ1-1	TRBV5-1
CASSYWGVNTEAFF	TGTGCCAGCAGTTACTGGGGGGTAAACACTGAAGCTTTCTTT	.	.	TRBJ1-1	TRBV27
CASSWPGQGATGELFF	TGTGCCAGCAGTTGGCCGGGACAGGGGGCGACCGGGGAGCTGTTTTTT	TRBD1	.	TRBJ2-2	TRBV28
CASSRDRGADTQYF	TGTGCCAGCAGCCGGGACAGGGGTGCAGATACGCAGTATTTT	TRBD1	.	TRBJ2-3	TRBV11-1
CASSFLGHSGNTIYF	TGTGCCAGCAGCTTTTTGGGCCACTCTGGAAACACCATATATTTT	.	.	TRBJ1-3	TRBV9
CASSSPGPGETQYF	TGTGCCAGCAGTTCTCCCGGACCGGGGGAGACCCAGTACTTC	.	.	TRBJ2-5	TRBV28
CASSVAGGLSYEQYF	TGTGCCAGCAGCGTAGCAGGGGGCCTATCCTACGAGCAGTACTTC	TRBD1	.	TRBJ2-7	TRBV9
CASSLEGLGAETQYF	TGCGCCAGCAGCTTGGAAGGACTAGGGGCAGAGACCCAGTACTTC	TRBD2	.	TRBJ2-5	TRBV5-1
CASSFTSGAYQETQYF	TGTGCTAGCAGTTTTACTAGCGGGGCGTACCAAGAGACCCAGTACTTC	TRBD2	.	TRBJ2-5	TRBV7-7
CASTRRDRGNQPQHF	TGTGCCAGCACGCGTCGGGACAGGGGAAATCAGCCCCAGCATTTT	TRBD1	.	TRBJ1-5	TRBV28
CASSEPGVPQETQYF	TGCGCCAGCAGTGAGCCAGGTGTCCCCCAAGAGACCCAGTACTTC	.	.	TRBJ2-5	TRBV10-1
CASSERTGYTGELFF	TGTGCCAGCAGTGAACGGACAGGGTACACCGGGGAGCTGTTTTTT	TRBD1	.	TRBJ2-2	TRBV25-1
CASSPNLHGAFF	TGTGCCAGCAGTCCTAATCTCCACGGGGCTTTCTTT	.	.	TRBJ1-1	TRBV12-3/TRBV12-4
CASSYEQRTDTQYF	TGTGCCAGCAGTTACGAACAAAGAACAGATACGCAGTATTTT	.	.	TRBJ2-3	TRBV6-5
CASSFRSGNSPLHF	TGTGCCAGCAGTTTTAGAAGTGGTAATTCACCCCTCCACTTT	.	.	TRBJ1-6	TRBV27
CASSPLQGRGEAFF	TGTGCCAGCAGCCCATTACAGGGTAGGGGTGAAGCTTTCTTT	.	.	TRBJ1-1	TRBV11-2
CASSLAGTVYNEQFF	TGTGCCAGCAGCCTCGCCGGGACTGTCTACAATGAGCAGTTCTTC	.	.	TRBJ2-1	TRBV13
CASSLDPDSSHNEQFF	TGTGCCAGCAGCCTAGACCCGGACAGCTCACACAATGAGCAGTTCTTC	.	.	TRBJ2-1	TRBV3-1/TRBV3-2
CASSLPLAGAGELFF	TGTGCCAGCAGCTTACCGCTAGCGGGGGCCGGGGAGCTGTTTTTT	TRBD2	.	TRBJ2-2	TRBV11-2
CARNRDTEAFF	TGTGCCAGAAACAGGGACACTGAAGCTTTCTTT	.	.	TRBJ1-1	TRBV2
CAISGGKETQYF	TGTGCCATCAGTGGAGGGAAAGAGACCCAGTACTTC	.	.	TRBJ2-5	TRBV10-3
CASSQDPGQTTDTQYF	TGTGCCAGCAGCCAAGATCCGGGACAAACCACAGATACGCAGTATTTT	.	.	TRBJ2-3	TRBV4-2
CASSWDLLAASYEQYF	TGCGCCAGCAGCTGGGACCTACTAGCGGCCTCCTACGAGCAGTACTTC	TRBD2	.	TRBJ2-7	TRBV5-1
CASSLEAYSEQFF	TGTGCCAGCAGCTTAGAGGCCTACAGTGAGCAGTTCTTC	.	once	TRBJ2-1	TRBV11-2
CASSQRGTYNEQFF	TGCGCCAGCAGCCAGCGGGGTACCTACAATGAGCAGTTCTTC	TRBD2	.	TRBJ2-1	TRBV5-1
CASSLGGQGSMREQYF	TGCGCCAGCAGCTTGGGGGGACAGGGTTCAATGCGGGAGCAGTACTTC	TRBD1	.	TRBJ2-7	TRBV5-1
CASSVEGTSGVAGELFF	TGTGCCAGCAGCGTAGAGGGGACTAGCGGGGTGGCAGGGGAGCTGTTTTTT	TRBD2	.	TRBJ2-2	TRBV9
CASSLPLPGGNEKLFF	TGTGCCAGCAGTTTACCCCTCCCGGGGGGTAATGAAAAACTGTTTTTT	.	.	TRBJ1-4	TRBV28
CASRRLVNTEAFF	TGTGCCAGTAGGCGACTCGTGAACACTGAAGCTTTCTTT	.	.	TRBJ1-1	TRBV19
CAWSLTGGGGYTF	TGTGCCTGGAGTCTAACAGGGGGAGGTGGCTACACCTTC	TRBD1	few	TRBJ1-2	TRBV30